Listed below are T cell receptor beta chains from one sample, sequenced in a study of T cells in Graves' hyperthyroidism and ophthalmopathy. One entry per CDR3 protein, called by TCRdb with MiXCR from the multiplex PCR reads. The sample yields around 600,000 distinct CDR3 sequences, more than 15% seen once. The sample was blood. Receptor source: a middle-aged woman with Graves' ophthalmopathy. CDR3s include the opening cysteine and the closing phenylalanine or tryptophan.

V,J,CDR3
TRBV7-2,TRBJ1-2,CASSLAAGRGYGYTF
TRBV7-9,TRBJ2-3,CASSLAGSSTSTDTQYF
TRBV28,TRBJ2-1,CASSFSGREQFF
TRBV5-1,TRBJ2-1,CASRGGTSVLTVYNEQFF
TRBV6-6,TRBJ2-3,CASSYSEASTDTQYF
TRBV20-1,TRBJ1-2,CSASDRDYGYTF
TRBV5-1,TRBJ2-7,CASSSQGTAGYEQYF
TRBV11-2,TRBJ1-2,CASSLDRGGLDGYTF
TRBV30,TRBJ1-4,CACPGTANEKLFF
TRBV5-4,TRBJ2-7,CAGIRDSEFTYEQYF
TRBV27,TRBJ2-7,CASSSSAGPYEQYF
TRBV20-1,TRBJ2-1,CSAPRTSGSYNEQFF
TRBV7-9,TRBJ2-3,CASSLQGQGIDTQYF
TRBV3-1,TRBJ1-3,CASSQTTGNTIYF
TRBV20-1,TRBJ2-5,CSARNRWGAPKETQYF
TRBV7-2,TRBJ2-1,CASSLSRGTYNEQFF
TRBV28,TRBJ1-1,CASSSSTAWGTEAFF
TRBV29-1,TRBJ2-7,CSVRERGSSYEQYF
TRBV5-6,TRBJ1-2,CASSFYRDLVGCTF
TRBV6-1,TRBJ1-2,CASSNRGTSYGYTF
TRBV11-1,TRBJ1-1,CASSLRGPWGTEAFF
TRBV18,TRBJ1-1,CASSPNVVSSNTEAFF
TRBV2,TRBJ2-7,CASRRLVSEQYF
TRBV6-2/TRBV6-3,TRBJ2-3,CASNPVRGGLDTQYF
TRBV11-2,TRBJ2-4,CASSSLRGTGRNIQYF
TRBV7-8,TRBJ1-4,CASSLEGLPNEKLFF
TRBV5-5,TRBJ2-6,CASSLEGGSGANVLTF
TRBV7-9,TRBJ2-1,CASSLASGSNEQFF
TRBV10-2,TRBJ1-5,CASSESGPQHF
TRBV7-9,TRBJ2-7,CASSRGQNKAYEQYF
TRBV18,TRBJ2-1,CASSPGIGSYNEQFF
TRBV12-3/TRBV12-4,TRBJ1-1,CASSLSQGATTEAFF
TRBV30,TRBJ2-2,CAWSGSRTSRFTGELFF
TRBV7-9,TRBJ2-4,CASSLDAAKNIQYF
TRBV5-1,TRBJ2-5,CASSLFRANQETQYF
TRBV28,TRBJ2-7,CASSPGTSGIVAGGEQYF
TRBV5-1,TRBJ2-1,CASSLAGGQGVVGEQFF
TRBV7-9,TRBJ1-6,CASSSGTAIELLHF
TRBV10-3,TRBJ2-5,CAISRDSGGETQYF
TRBV7-9,TRBJ2-5,CASSLDVGVQETQYF
TRBV3-1,TRBJ1-5,CASSQVRVGGEDQPQHF
TRBV11-1,TRBJ2-7,CASSLGLAGFYEQYF
TRBV19,TRBJ1-1,CASSASSGTVNTEAFF